A selection of T cell receptor beta chains follows, all from one sample in a study of blood T cell repertoires in COVID-19. Sequencing was performed with immunoSEQ multiplex PCR; in TCRdb, only in-frame clones are kept and a portion is missing. The sample holds about 100,000 clones, roughly 88% seen once. The specimen sequenced was peripheral blood. The source is a human donor in a cohort sampled during active COVID-19. The conserved cysteine and the conserved F or W are not part of the CDR3 here. The order of the fields is CDR3 length, V gene, J gene, CDR3 protein.

13	TRBV19	TRBJ1-4	ASSVLGQVNEKLF
12	TRBV6-6	TRBJ1-1	ASRPPGTGLKAF
13	TRBV6-5	TRBJ2-5	ASRRRGLSGETQY
13	TRBV5-4	TRBJ2-2	ASSPLGGYTGELF
12	TRBV7-2	TRBJ1-5	ASSMDNPNQPQH
11	TRBV25-1	TRBJ1-3	ASSDLVADTIY
11	TRBV30	TRBJ2-7	AWTRDSYYEQY
13	TRBV7-2	TRBJ2-7	ASSFLDRDSLEQY
14	TRBV6-5	TRBJ2-2	ASSYTPARGTGELF
12	TRBV27	TRBJ1-3	ASSLKGMGNTIY
12	TRBV10-3	TRBJ1-2	AISEAVANYGYT
11	TRBV9	TRBJ2-5	ASSVGGAETQY
14	TRBV7-8	TRBJ2-3	ASSLVAGQRGDTQY
16	TRBV30	TRBJ2-2	AWTQGPLAGANTGELF
12	TRBV24-1	TRBJ2-5	ATSGEGGAETQY
11	TRBV6-6	TRBJ2-7	ASSYPTAYEQY
14	TRBV3-1/TRBV3-2	TRBJ2-7	ASSPALGGGGYEQY
12	TRBV15	TRBJ2-2	ATSRDQDSGELF
9	TRBV13	TRBJ2-1	ASSQGNEQF
10	TRBV7-9	TRBJ2-1	ASSRDYNEQF
11	TRBV10-3	TRBJ2-7	AISIADSYEQY
14	TRBV7-2	TRBJ2-4	ASSAGQPVAKNIQY
12	TRBV30	TRBJ2-1	AWRGDRVRNEQF
13	TRBV15	TRBJ1-2	ATSRDHRSDYGYT
14	TRBV27	TRBJ2-2	ASSVPGTGVAGELF
17	TRBV27	TRBJ2-6	ASSLGASGRWPGANVLT
16	TRBV20-1	TRBJ2-6	SASRDSGHYSGANVLT
13	TRBV28	TRBJ2-3	ASSLSGSLGDTQY
12	TRBV5-4	TRBJ1-1	ASSTSMDRTEAF
14	TRBV7-2	TRBJ2-3	ASSLLPRGRTDTQY
12	TRBV7-8	TRBJ1-6	ASSRPGQGFTLH
12	TRBV7-9	TRBJ1-2	ASTKDPGQGRYT